The 19 T cell receptor beta chains listed next were all sequenced from one sample in a study of blood T cell repertoires in COVID-19. Sequencing used immunoSEQ multiplex PCR; TCRdb keeps in-frame clones, though not all of them. Of some 87,000 clones listed, about 84% are singletons. Material for sequencing was peripheral blood. These receptors all stem from an elderly man with active or convalescent COVID-19.

V is TRBV29-1 and J is TRBJ2-7; D gene uncertain. The CDR3 consists of 12 residues. CDR1 SQVTM and CDR2 ANQGSEA come from the germline V gene. V gave up 4 bases and J gave up 5 bases, with 12 bases separating them. Written as DNA, the CDR3 is TGCAGCGTTGGTTTCGAATCGGACGAGCAGTACTTC. This translates into CSVGFESDEQYF.

The chain combines TRBV5-5 with TRBJ1-2, with 7 bases identical to TRBD1. Germline CDR1 reads SGHKS; CDR2 reads YYEKEE (reference sequence). This CDR3 has 13 amino acids. V dropped 3 bases and J dropped 3; count of bases not matched to a gene: 2. The CDR3 DNA sequence: TGTGCCAGCAGCTCTACAGGGGACTATGGCTACACCTTC. Residues: CASSSTGDYGYTF.

CDR3 protein: CASRPGKTGGPYGYTF. The DNA of the CDR3 is TGCGCCAGCAGGCCCGGGAAGACAGGGGGCCCCTATGGCTACACCTTC. The genes are TRBV4-3 and TRBJ1-2; 10 nucleotides agree with TRBD1. V lost 6 bases, J lost 4 bases, and 11 bases stayed unmatched. The CDR3 has 16 residues. Germline V CDR1 and CDR2: LGHNA, YSLEER.

The chain couples TRBV6-2 or TRBV6-3 to TRBJ1-2; 7 bases fit TRBD1. The germline V gene has CDR1 MNHEY and CDR2 SVGEGT. This CDR3 contains 14 residues. Unmatched junction bases numbered 7, after V lost 2 bases and J lost 7 bases. CDR3 sequence (DNA): TGTGCCAGCAGTTACGGTCGGGACAGCCTTGGCTACACCTTC. It is translated as CASSYGRDSLGYTF.

The V gene is TRBV29-1, the J gene TRBJ2-7, with 8 bases identical to TRBD1. V shed 0 bases and J 3 bases; nucleotides not matched to a gene: 13. The CDR3 loop spans 17 amino acids. The V gene's germline CDR1 is SQVTM and CDR2 ANQGSEA. CDR3 region: CSVEDQSPGQAHYEQYF. For the CDR3, the DNA is TGCAGCGTTGAAGATCAGTCTCCGGGACAGGCCCACTACGAGCAGTACTTC.

V usage is TRBV12-5 and J usage is TRBJ1-1; TRBD1 agrees at 7 bases. Losses at the gene ends were 1 base for V and 4 bases for J; bases not matched to a gene: 6. The CDR3 has 15 residues. Germline values: CDR1 LGHNT, CDR2 FRNRAP. The CDR3 loop reads CASGLEGAGSTEAFF. DNA for the CDR3: TGTGCTAGTGGTTTGGAGGGGGCGGGGAGCACTGAAGCTTTCTTT.

This chain uses TRBV19 with TRBJ1-5; 8 bases line up with TRBD1. Per germline, CDR1 LNHDA and CDR2 SQIVND (reference sequence). J gave up 5 bases and V 10 bases, and 7 bases lay outside the gene matches. The CDR3 is made up of 13 amino acids. This CDR3 is CATADRADQPQHF. The CDR3 coding sequence is TGTGCCACCGCGGACAGGGCGGATCAGCCCCAGCATTTT.

The chain employs TRBV5-1 and TRBJ1-4; D is undetermined. Germline CDR1 reads SGHRS; CDR2 reads YFSETQ. V shed 7 bases and J shed 0 bases, with 7 bases lying between them. This CDR3 is 13 amino acids long. The chain's CDR3 is CASRRATNEKLFF. CDR3 DNA sequence: TGCGCCAGCCGTCGGGCAACTAATGAAAAACTGTTTTTT.

The chain links TRBV7-8 to TRBJ1-2; D may be TRBD1 (5 bases). CDR1 SGHVS and CDR2 FQNEAQ come from the germline V gene. This CDR3 contains 17 residues. Trimming pared 5 bases from V and 5 bases from J, leaving 24 bases between. The CDR3 nucleotides are TGTGCCAGCAGCCCCCGGACCCCCGGGACTGCCTCTTATGGCTACACCTTC. It is translated as CASSPRTPGTASYGYTF.

This clone was picked up one time. The chain has TRBV5-1 and TRBJ1-6; 11 bases map to TRBD1. Germline V gives CDR1 SGHRS, CDR2 YFSETQ. The CDR3 sequence is 17 residues long. Trimming removed 0 bases from V and 7 bases from J; junction bases left unmatched: 6. The CDR3 bases are TGCGCCAGCAGCTTGGAGGGACAGGGGGTGGTAAATTCACCCCTCCACTTT. Protein sequence: CASSLEGQGVVNSPLHF.

The chain employs TRBV19 and TRBJ1-6, with D possibly matching TRBD1 (6 bases). V was clipped by 3 bases and J by 2 bases, with 11 bases between them. The germline V gene has CDR1 LNHDA and CDR2 SQIVND (reference sequence). The CDR3 is 16 amino acids. Written as DNA, the CDR3 is TGTGCCAGTAGTATCGGTCAGGGGACCTATAATTCACCCCTCCACTTT. This codes for CASSIGQGTYNSPLHF.

This clone was seen only once. The V gene is TRBV29-1, the J gene TRBJ1-1; TRBD1 might be the D (5 bases). The CDR3 sequence is 13 residues long. The germline V and J ends were trimmed by 6 bases and 4 bases, with 15 bases remaining between them. Looked up from germline, CDR1 is SQVTM and CDR2 is ANQGSEA. The CDR3 protein is CSVLMGGGTEAFF. The CDR3 coding sequence is TGCAGCGTCCTCATGGGGGGGGGCACTGAAGCTTTCTTT.

The chain uses TRBV6-6 and TRBJ2-2, with D possibly being TRBD2 (7 bases). This CDR3 spans 14 amino acids. V was pared by 4 bases and J by 7 bases, with 13 bases between. Germline-derived CDR1 and CDR2 are MNHNY and SVGAGI (reference sequence). The DNA of the CDR3 is TGTGCCAGCAGTTCTCTAGGGGGGGGCGGGGAGCTGTTTTTT. Amino acid sequence: CASSSLGGGGELFF.

The chain uses TRBV2 and TRBJ2-7, with 7 bases fitting TRBD1. The CDR3 has 13 amino acids. V lost 10 bases to trimming and J lost 3 bases; unmatched junction nucleotides: 9. Germline CDR1 SNHLY, CDR2 FYNNEI. CDR3 sequence: CATTTPGGYEQYF. In DNA, the CDR3 is TGTGCCACTACAACTCCAGGGGGCTACGAGCAGTACTTC.

The rearrangement uses TRBV19 and TRBJ1-3; D gene uncertain. The CDR3 has 12 residues. V was trimmed by 7 bases and J by 4 bases, leaving 8 bases between them. CDR1 and CDR2 from the germline V gene are LNHDA and SQIVND (reference sequence). CDR3 sequence: CASTLTGNTIYF. The DNA for the CDR3 is TGTGCCAGTACCCTTACAGGAAACACCATATATTTT.

The chain uses TRBV13 and TRBJ2-5; tentative D call: TRBD2 (5 bases). The CDR3 covers 15 residues. V shed 3 bases and J shed 0 bases, with 11 bases lying between them. Germline V gives CDR1 PRHDT, CDR2 FYEKMQ (reference sequence). The CDR3 loop reads CASSFRAGNQETQYF. The CDR3, as DNA: TGTGCCAGCAGCTTTAGGGCGGGCAACCAAGAGACCCAGTACTTC.

This clone was found once. The V gene is TRBV5-1, the J gene TRBJ1-3; weak D call: TRBD1 (5 bases). Looked up from germline, CDR1 is SGHRS and CDR2 is YFSETQ. There are 18 residues in the CDR3. V lost 0 bases and J lost 4, with 20 bases in between. The CDR3 nucleotides read TGCGCCAGCAGCTTGGAGCGAGCAAGCCCGGGGGTCGGAAACACCATATATTTT. It yields the protein CASSLERASPGVGNTIYF.

The chain combines TRBV4-1 with TRBJ1-2; D not certain. Trimming stripped 0 bases from V and 2 bases from J, with 13 bases between. Germline CDR1 reads MGHRA; CDR2 reads YSYEKL. CDR3 length equals 16 residues. The CDR3 coding sequence is TGCGCCAGCAGCCAAGACACAAACTACGGGAACTATGGCTACACCTTC. Its translation: CASSQDTNYGNYGYTF.

Only one count was recorded for this clone. The rearrangement joins TRBV3-1 (or the pseudogene TRBV3-2) to TRBJ2-7; 9 bases line up with TRBD2. Germline V lookup: CDR1 LGHDT, CDR2 YNNKEL (reference sequence). CDR3 length: 14 amino acids. Germline trimming cut 2 bases from V and 5 bases from J; bases unmatched to any gene: 4. CDR3 region: CASSQRGGADEQYF. The DNA for the CDR3 is TGTGCCAGCAGCCAACGCGGGGGGGCGGACGAGCAGTACTTC.